One sample yielded the 25 T cell receptor beta chains listed below, sequenced in a study of T-cell memory formation after mild COVID-19. TCRdb called the 5' RACE reads again in MiXCR, with one record for every CDR3 protein. The sample lists about 150,000 distinct CDR3 sequences; about 6.1% were seen once. The sample taken for sequencing was PBMCs or a T cell subset sorted from them (not recorded which). The receptors were sampled from an adult woman who had mild COVID-19 (a few samples of this study predate the infection). Cell type and time point are not known.

This clonotype appeared many times. V gene TRBV15 combines with J gene TRBJ2-7, with 14 bases lining up with TRBD2. This CDR3 comprises 15 residues. V was clipped by 0 bases and J by 6 bases; unmatched bases: 1. From germline, CDR1 is LNHNV and CDR2 YYDKDF (reference sequence). The CDR3 nucleotides read TGTGCCACCAGCAGAGAAGGACTAGCGGGAGGCGAGCAGTACTTC. Residues: CATSREGLAGGEQYF.

This clonotype came up many times. The rearrangement uses TRBV27 and TRBJ2-5, with 7 bases aligning to TRBD2. Looked up from germline, CDR1 is MNHEY and CDR2 is SMNVEV (reference sequence). Unmatched junction bases numbered 7, after V lost 2 bases and J lost 1 base. The CDR3 length is 16 residues. CDR3 sequence reads: CASSLEGLAAQETQYF. The CDR3 bases are TGTGCCAGCAGTTTAGAAGGGCTAGCGGCCCAAGAGACCCAGTACTTC.

This clonotype was seen repeatedly, ten times or more. The chain couples TRBV4-3 to TRBJ2-5, with TRBD2 matching 8 bases. This CDR3 comprises 16 residues. The junction had 5 bases not matched to a gene; V was cut back by 1 base and J by 1 base. Per the germline V gene, CDR1 is LGHNA and CDR2 is YSLEER. For the CDR3, the DNA is TGCGCCAGCAGCCAAGCTTCACTAGCGGCCCAAGAGACCCAGTACTTC. Encoded protein: CASSQASLAAQETQYF.

This chain uses TRBV5-5 with TRBJ1-5; weak D call: TRBD1 (6 bases). This CDR3 is built from 16 residues. Germline V lookup: CDR1 SGHKS, CDR2 YYEKEE (reference sequence). Trimming left V 4 bases short and J 3 bases short, with 17 bases between. CDR3 amino acids: CASSRRGQGNNQPQHF. CDR3 nucleotides: TGTGCCAGCAGCCGAAGAGGTCAGGGGAACAATCAGCCCCAGCATTTT. Using reference TRBV5-5 and TRBJ1-5 for the parts outside the CDR3, the full variable domain is DAGVTQSPTHLIKTRGQQVTLRCSPISGHKSVSWYQQVLGQGPQFIFQYYEKEERGRGNFPDRFSARQFPNYSSELNVNALLLGDSALYLCASSRRGQGNNQPQHFGDGTRLSIL.

CDR3 DNA: TGTGCCAGCAGCCAGTATAGCAATCAGCCCCAGCATTTT. Translated: CASSQYSNQPQHF. The chain carries TRBV3-1 and TRBJ1-5; no clear D gene. The CDR3 contains 13 residues. Deletions cut 3 bases from V and 0 bases from J, with 3 bases between. Per the germline V gene, CDR1 is LGHDT and CDR2 is YNNKEL (reference sequence).

This clonotype was counted between two and nine times. The rearrangement uses TRBV12-3 or TRBV12-4 and TRBJ1-5; possibly TRBD1 for D (6 bases). Between the trimmed V and J ends, which lost 4 bases and 2 bases, there was a span of 15 bases. This CDR3 has 16 amino acids. As DNA, the CDR3 is TGTGCCAGCAGTTCAACAGGGAGCTACGGCAATCAGCCCCAGCATTTT. This encodes CASSSTGSYGNQPQHF.

The sample holds many counts of this clonotype. This sequence joins TRBV7-3 and TRBJ2-3; D may be TRBD2 (6 bases). Germline V CDR1 and CDR2: SGHTA, FQGTGA. The CDR3 runs 15 residues. V was pared by 2 bases and J by 4 bases, with 13 bases between. The CDR3 region is CASSLYGSKADTQYF. CDR3 nucleotides: TGTGCCAGCAGCTTATACGGGAGTAAGGCAGATACGCAGTATTTT.

This clonotype was seen repeatedly, ten times or more. The chain is built from TRBV6-5 and TRBJ2-1; tentatively, D is TRBD1 (6 bases). The CDR3 extends over 14 amino acids. The germline V and J ends were trimmed by 1 base and 5 bases, with 9 bases remaining between them. Germline loops: CDR1 MNHEY, CDR2 SVGAGI. In nucleotides, the CDR3 is TGTGCCAGCAGTTACTTACAGGGTAACAATGAGCAGTTCTTC. Translating it yields CASSYLQGNNEQFF.

This clonotype was picked up a small number of times. The DNA for the CDR3 is TGTGCCAGCTCACCATCGTCGCAGGGGGCTTATGAAGCTTTCTTT. Translating it yields CASSPSSQGAYEAFF. V usage is TRBV18 and J usage is TRBJ1-1; 8 bases are a match to TRBD1. CDR1 and CDR2 (germline): KGHSH, LQKENI. This CDR3 contains 15 residues. Trimming cost V 2 bases and J 7 bases; bases outside gene matches: 9.

This clonotype was recorded many times. The chain has TRBV15 and TRBJ2-3; TRBD2 matches at 8 bases. CDR3 length: 14 residues. Germline V gives CDR1 LNHNV, CDR2 YYDKDF (reference sequence). The J segment lost 5 bases and the V segment lost 1 base, leaving 2 bases of the junction unmatched. For the CDR3, the DNA is TGTGCCACCAGCAGAGGGCTAGCGGGAGATACGCAGTATTTT. Amino acid sequence: CATSRGLAGDTQYF.

This clonotype was counted a few times. J is TRBJ2-1 and V is TRBV7-9, with unresolved D. CDR3 length equals 14 residues. V gave up 3 bases and J gave up 4 bases, with 10 bases separating them. Germline V gives CDR1 SEHNR, CDR2 FQNEAQ (reference sequence). CDR3 bases: TGTGCCAGCAGCTTGGCGGAACCATACAATGAGCAGTTCTTC. Translated, it gives CASSLAEPYNEQFF.

This clonotype was recorded at least ten times. This chain connects TRBV5-1 to TRBJ1-5, with 7 nucleotides matching TRBD1. Trimming at V came to 4 bases and at J to 6 bases, leaving 10 bases not matched to a gene. The CDR3 has 15 amino acids. Germline loops: CDR1 SGHRS, CDR2 YFSETQ. The CDR3 sequence is CASSQGDSQGQPQHF. CDR3 nucleotides: TGCGCCAGCAGCCAGGGGGACAGCCAAGGTCAGCCCCAGCATTTT.

This clonotype was detected ten times or more. The rearrangement uses TRBV12-3 or TRBV12-4 and TRBJ1-2; maybe TRBD1 (5 bases). The CDR3 is made up of 15 amino acids. V was pared by 5 bases and J by 0 bases, with 13 bases between. CDR3 region: CASSLGQGSNYGYTF. Here the CDR3 DNA reads TGTGCCAGCAGTCTGGGGCAGGGATCTAACTATGGCTACACCTTC.

This clonotype showed up many times. The V call is TRBV29-1, the J call TRBJ2-3; D gene uncertain. This CDR3 is built from 15 residues. Trimming pared 1 base from V and 4 bases from J, leaving 15 bases between. Per the germline V gene, CDR1 is SQVTM and CDR2 is ANQGSEA. CDR3 loop: CSVEVSTPRADTQYF. Here the CDR3 DNA reads TGCAGCGTTGAAGTTTCAACTCCTAGGGCAGATACGCAGTATTTT.

This clonotype has a handful of counts. The chain joins TRBV14 to TRBJ1-2, with no clear D. The CDR3 runs to 12 residues. Germline V lookup: CDR1 SGHDN, CDR2 FVKESK. V lost 4 bases and J lost 8, with 11 bases in between. The CDR3 sequence is CASSPWGGGYTF. CDR3 sequence (DNA): TGTGCCAGCAGCCCCTGGGGTGGCGGCTACACCTTC.

This clonotype was seen a few times. The chain has TRBV9 and TRBJ2-3; D may match TRBD1 or TRBD2 (5 bases each). Per the germline V gene, CDR1 is SGDLS and CDR2 is YYNGEE. V was clipped by 2 bases and J by 3 bases, with 10 bases between them. The length of the CDR3 is 14 residues. CDR3 residues: CASSVGTATDTQYF. CDR3 DNA sequence: TGTGCCAGCAGCGTTGGGACGGCAACAGATACGCAGTATTTT.

This clonotype was observed a handful of times. The CDR3 sequence is CASSQELAGSYEQYF. The CDR3 nucleotides are TGTGCCAGCAGCCAAGAACTAGCGGGCTCCTACGAGCAGTACTTC. The chain couples TRBV14 to TRBJ2-7; 9 bases map to TRBD2. The CDR3 covers 15 residues. The trim removed 0 bases at V and 0 bases at J, leaving 0 bases unmatched. Germline lookup yields CDR1 SGHDN and CDR2 FVKESK.

This clonotype was recorded many times. This chain connects TRBV5-6 to TRBJ2-1; D remains ambiguous. CDR3 length: 15 amino acids. The ends were cut back, 2 bases at V and 3 bases at J, with 12 bases in the middle. Germline CDR1 is SGHDT and CDR2 is YYEEEE. The CDR3 DNA reads TGTGCCAGCAGCTTTCTACAGTCCGGCTACAATGAGCAGTTCTTC. Amino acid sequence: CASSFLQSGYNEQFF.

This clonotype was observed a few times. The V and J genes are TRBV7-9 and TRBJ1-1; 8 nucleotides line up with TRBD1. This CDR3 is 15 amino acids long. Germline CDR1 SEHNR, CDR2 FQNEAQ (reference sequence). V trimming: 5 bases; J trimming: 0 bases; junction bases outside the gene matches: 5. The CDR3 coding sequence is TGTGCCAGCAGCCCTTGGACAGGGATGAACACTGAAGCTTTCTTT. Translating it yields CASSPWTGMNTEAFF.

This clonotype appeared many times. The chain combines TRBV5-1 with TRBJ2-2; the D gene is possibly TRBD1 (6 bases). The CDR3 consists of 16 residues. The V end lost 4 bases, the J end lost 2 bases, and 15 bases lay between the germline ends. Germline V gives CDR1 SGHRS, CDR2 YFSETQ. The CDR3 region has the DNA TGCGCCAGCAGCCTAACCCGGACAGTTAACACCGGGGAGCTGTTTTTT. This encodes CASSLTRTVNTGELFF. Full variable domain (missing parts from reference TRBV5-1 and TRBJ2-2): KAGVTQTPRYLIKTRGQQVTLSCSPISGHRSVSWYQQTPGQGLQFLFEYFSETQRNKGNFPGRFSGRQFSNSRSEMNVSTLELGDSALYLCASSLTRTVNTGELFFGEGSRLTVL.

There are a few counts of this clonotype. CDR3 nucleotide sequence: TGTGCCTGGAGTGGGTTCGGGGGCGCAGACCCGAGCTATGGCTACACCTTC. It codes for CAWSGFGGADPSYGYTF. The V gene is TRBV30, the J gene TRBJ1-2, with TRBD1 as a possible D gene (6 bases). Trimming stripped 1 base from V and 4 bases from J, with 22 bases between. This CDR3 contains 17 residues. Germline CDR1 reads GTSNPN; CDR2 reads SVGIG (reference sequence).

This clonotype came up many times. The V and J genes are TRBV11-2 and TRBJ2-2; 11 bases line up with TRBD1. The CDR3 totals 17 residues. V dropped 2 bases and J dropped 0; count of bases not matched to a gene: 2. Germline V CDR1 and CDR2: SGHAT, FQNNGV. CDR3 loop: CASSLRTGGSNTGELFF. CDR3 nucleotides: TGTGCCAGCAGCTTACGGACAGGGGGCTCGAACACCGGGGAGCTGTTTTTT.

V gene TRBV12-3 or TRBV12-4 combines with J gene TRBJ2-1; D not resolved. V was clipped by 2 bases and J by 2 bases, with 10 bases between them. CDR3 length equals 15 residues. Written as DNA, the CDR3 is TGTGCCAGCAGTTTATTGGCGGTAACCTACAATGAGCAGTTCTTC. Protein: CASSLLAVTYNEQFF.

For this clonotype: It is likely a read error, because the conserved phenylalanine at the end of the CDR3 is missing. CDR3 protein: CSPSGLSYEQYL. The CDR3 DNA follows: TGCAGTCCGTCGGGACTCTCCTACGAGCAGTACTTA. The J gene is TRBJ2-7, the V gene TRBV20-1, with a tentative D call TRBD2 (6 bases). In germline, CDR1 is DFQATT, CDR2 SNEGSKA (reference sequence). CDR3 length: 12 residues. The V and J ends lost 8 bases and 0 bases respectively, with 11 bases between them.

The chain uses TRBV5-1 and TRBJ2-1, with 11 bases aligning to TRBD2. V lost 4 bases and J lost 3; bases outside the gene matches: 18. There are 20 residues in the CDR3. Germline V lookup: CDR1 SGHRS, CDR2 YFSETQ. CDR3 protein: CASSLGTTSGGTKLYNEQFF. The CDR3 DNA reads as TGCGCCAGCAGCCTCGGCACTACTAGCGGGGGTACTAAACTCTACAATGAGCAGTTCTTC. The whole variable domain, filled in from reference TRBV5-1 and TRBJ2-1, reads KAGVTQTPRYLIKTRGQQVTLSCSPISGHRSVSWYQQTPGQGLQFLFEYFSETQRNKGNFPGRFSGRQFSNSRSEMNVSTLELGDSALYLCASSLGTTSGGTKLYNEQFFGPGTRLTVL.